These 25 T cell receptor beta chains originate from one sample sequenced in a study of T cell responses to AZD1222 COVID-19 vaccine. The repertoire was sequenced with immunoSEQ multiplex PCR; TCRdb's copy has only in-frame clones and lacks some. The data show about 100,000 clones, 75% to 95% seen once. The material sequenced was peripheral blood, taken 28 days after the second AZD1222 dose. These receptors all stem from an adult who received the AZD1222 COVID-19 vaccine.

This chain joins TRBV9 and TRBJ2-1; 10 bases agree with TRBD2. The CDR3 totals 16 residues. The J segment lost 9 bases and the V segment lost 4 bases, leaving 13 bases of the junction unmatched. Germline CDR1 is SGDLS and CDR2 is YYNGEE. The CDR3 sequence is CASSFESGRAIGEQFF. DNA for the CDR3: TGTGCCAGCAGCTTCGAGAGCGGGAGGGCGATTGGTGAGCAGTTCTTC.

The genes are TRBV6-5 and TRBJ2-3; D tentatively reads TRBD1 or TRBD2 (6 bases each). The CDR3 has 14 residues. Germline lookup yields CDR1 MNHEY and CDR2 SVGAGI. V was shortened by 7 bases and J by 2 bases, with 13 bases between the two germline ends. The chain's CDR3 is CASTVGGLTDTQYF. For the CDR3, the DNA is TGTGCCAGCACGGTGGGGGGCCTCACAGATACGCAGTATTTT.

The chain combines TRBV30 with TRBJ1-1; D is perhaps TRBD1 (5 bases). V lost 3 bases and J lost 5, with 7 bases in between. Germline V CDR1 and CDR2: GTSNPN, SVGIG (reference sequence). This CDR3 is 11 amino acids long. The CDR3 nucleotides are TGTGCCTGGAGGGGGGGAACTGAAGCTTTCTTT. The encoded protein is CAWRGGTEAFF. Looking up the rest from reference TRBV30 and TRBJ1-1 gives the full variable domain: SQTIHQWPATLVQPVGSPLSLECTVEGTSNPNLYWYRQAAGRGLQLLFYSVGIGQISSEVPQNLSASRPQDRQFILSSKKLLLSDSGFYLCAWRGGTEAFFGQGTRLTVV.

J is TRBJ1-4 and V is TRBV6-4; no reliable D call. The CDR3 loop spans 13 amino acids. CDR1 is MRHNA, CDR2 SNTAGT, per germline. Deletions cut 2 bases from V and 7 bases from J, with 8 bases between. CDR3 DNA: TGTGCCAGCAGTGACAGGGAGGGTGAAAAACTGTTTTTT. Protein product: CASSDREGEKLFF.

This rearrangement joins TRBV4-2 to TRBJ1-3; 7 bases agree with TRBD1. CDR1 and CDR2 from the germline V gene are LGHNA and YNFKEQ. The V segment lost 4 bases and the J segment 4 bases; nucleotides outside the gene matches: 7. CDR3 length equals 15 residues. CDR3 loop: CASSLGQDRGNTIYF. DNA of the CDR3: TGTGCCAGCAGCCTTGGACAGGATAGAGGAAACACCATATATTTT.

The rearrangement joins TRBV9 to TRBJ2-1, with TRBD2 matching over 8 bases. V shed 0 bases and J 6 bases; nucleotides not matched to a gene: 5. The CDR3 loop spans 15 amino acids. Germline V gene sequence: CDR1 SGDLS, CDR2 YYNGEE. CDR3 sequence: CASSVVAGGANEQFF. CDR3 nucleotides: TGTGCCAGCAGCGTAGTGGCGGGAGGCGCCAATGAGCAGTTCTTC.

This clone was counted only a few times. The genes are TRBV14 and TRBJ1-4; D not resolved. V lost 7 bases and J lost 10, with 16 bases in between. Germline CDR1 and CDR2: SGHDN and FVKESK. The CDR3 runs to 13 residues. Here the CDR3 DNA reads TGTGCCAGCACCGGCCTTCGTGGTGGAAAACTGTTTTTT. This encodes CASTGLRGGKLFF.

CDR3: CASRLGGNTGELFF. In nucleotides, the CDR3 is TGTGCCAGCAGACTTGGGGGGAACACCGGGGAGCTGTTTTTT. The V gene is TRBV11-2, the J gene TRBJ2-2; D is tentatively TRBD1 or TRBD2 (5 bases each). The germline V gene has CDR1 SGHAT and CDR2 FQNNGV. This CDR3 is built from 14 residues. The V end lost 6 bases, the J end lost 1 base, and 9 bases lay between the germline ends.

The chain carries TRBV2 and TRBJ1-6, with 7 positions matching TRBD1. Germline V gene sequence: CDR1 SNHLY, CDR2 FYNNEI. Trimming took 4 bases from V and 7 from J; bases not matched to a gene: 4. The CDR3 length is 14 residues. In DNA, the CDR3 is TGTGCCAGCAGTGCTCGGGACAGCAATTCACCCCTCCACTTT. This gives the protein CASSARDSNSPLHF.

The rearrangement joins TRBV5-1 to TRBJ2-3, with D possibly TRBD2 on 6 matching bases. This CDR3 contains 15 residues. V dropped 4 bases and J dropped 4 bases, with 16 bases sitting between them. Germline CDR1 is SGHRS and CDR2 is YFSETQ. This CDR3 reads CASSAGRRRADTQYF. For the CDR3, the DNA is TGCGCCAGCAGCGCGGGTCGGAGGAGGGCAGATACGCAGTATTTT.

This chain connects TRBV10-3 to TRBJ2-7; D might be TRBD1 (6 bases). Germline V gene sequence: CDR1 ENHRY, CDR2 SYGVKD. CDR3 length equals 14 residues. Trimming cost V 4 bases and J 5 bases, with 15 bases left between them. In DNA, the CDR3 is TGTGCCATCAGTGTTGGGCAGGGGACGGACGAGCAGTACTTC. Its translation: CAISVGQGTDEQYF.

This clone appeared a single time. V is TRBV19 and J is TRBJ1-5; TRBD1 aligns across 7 bases. CDR3 length: 15 residues. Per the germline V gene, CDR1 is LNHDA and CDR2 is SQIVND (reference sequence). The trim removed 6 bases at V and 1 base at J, leaving 6 bases unmatched. The CDR3 DNA is TGTGCCAGTAGGGGGACAGTAGTAAGCAATCAGCCCCAGCATTTT. Its protein is CASRGTVVSNQPQHF.

This clone was recorded once. This chain connects TRBV9 to TRBJ1-6; a possible D gene is TRBD1 (5 bases). This CDR3 region has 15 residues. Germline V gene sequence: CDR1 SGDLS, CDR2 YYNGEE. The V end lost 3 bases, the J end lost 8 bases, and 15 bases lay between the germline ends. The CDR3 region has the DNA TGTGCCAGCAGCGCCCCCCGGGGACCGGATTCACCCCTCCACTTT. It specifies CASSAPRGPDSPLHF. Supplemented by reference TRBV9 and TRBJ1-6, the full variable domain reads DSGVTQTPKHLITATGQRVTLRCSPRSGDLSVYWYQQSLDQGLQFLIQYYNGEERAKGNILERFSAQQFPDLHSELNLSSLELGDSALYFCASSAPRGPDSPLHFGNGTRLTVT.

The chain couples TRBV21-1 to TRBJ2-1. TRBV21-1 is given as a pseudogene. This CDR3 contains 15 residues. CDR3 sequence: CASSANMSSYNEQFF. CDR3 DNA sequence: TGTGCCAGCAGCGCTAACATGAGCTCCTACAATGAGCAGTTCTTC.

This rearrangement joins TRBV6-2 or TRBV6-3 to TRBJ2-5; D tentatively fits TRBD1 or TRBD2 (7 bases each). The V and J ends lost 4 bases and 5 bases respectively, with 20 bases between them. This CDR3 has 16 amino acids. Per germline, CDR1 MNHEY and CDR2 SVGEGT. The CDR3 spells CASSSRGSGTEETQYF. The DNA of the CDR3 is TGTGCCAGCAGTTCCAGGGGGAGCGGGACAGAGGAGACCCAGTACTTC.

This chain joins TRBV5-4 and TRBJ1-2; 7 bases are shared with TRBD1. V lost 4 bases to trimming and J lost 4 bases; unmatched junction nucleotides: 10. CDR3 length equals 15 residues. Germline assignment: CDR1 SGHNT and CDR2 YYREEE (reference sequence). CDR3: CASSLPDRDIYGYTF. The CDR3 nucleotides are TGTGCCAGCAGCCTCCCCGACAGGGATATCTATGGCTACACCTTC.

This chain links TRBV19 with TRBJ2-3; TRBD2 matches 11 bases. Germline V lookup: CDR1 LNHDA, CDR2 SQIVND (reference sequence). With 1 base clipped from V and 0 bases from J, the junction kept 0 bases outside the gene matches. The CDR3 covers 16 residues. In DNA, the CDR3 is TGTGCCAGTAGTATAGGACTAGCGGGAAGCACAGATACGCAGTATTTT. It yields the protein CASSIGLAGSTDTQYF.

This clone was observed a single time. The chain links TRBV5-6 to TRBJ2-7, with unresolved D. The CDR3 contains 17 residues. V was trimmed by 2 bases and J by 5 bases, leaving 23 bases between them. The germline CDR1 and CDR2 sequences are SGHDT and YYEEEE. This CDR3 is CASSFVDRDLVEDEQYF. The CDR3 nucleotides are TGTGCCAGCAGCTTTGTAGATAGGGATCTCGTCGAGGACGAGCAGTACTTC.

The V gene is TRBV19, the J gene TRBJ1-6, with D possibly matching TRBD1 (5 bases). Germline V lookup: CDR1 LNHDA, CDR2 SQIVND (reference sequence). The CDR3 has 12 residues. The ends were cut back, 7 bases at V and 13 bases at J, with 14 bases in the middle. CDR3 coding DNA: TGTGCCAGTACTCGTGTGGGGGGGCCCCTCCACTTT. Translated, it gives CASTRVGGPLHF. Full variable domain (remainder filled in from reference TRBV19 and TRBJ1-6): DGGITQSPKYLFRKEGQNVTLSCEQNLNHDAMYWYRQDPGQGLRLIYYSQIVNDFQKGDIAEGYSVSREKKESFPLTVTSAQKNPTAFYLCASTRVGGPLHFGNGTRLTVT.

This chain connects TRBV19 to TRBJ1-1, with 7 bases matching TRBD1. Germline V gives CDR1 LNHDA, CDR2 SQIVND (reference sequence). Germline trimming cut 0 bases from V and 11 bases from J; bases unmatched to any gene: 6. The CDR3 has 13 residues. The DNA of the CDR3 is TGTGCCAGTAGTATAGAGACGGACAGGAAGGCTTTCTTT. Its translation is CASSIETDRKAFF. Based on the CDR3 plus reference TRBV19 and TRBJ1-1, the full variable domain is DGGITQSPKYLFRKEGQNVTLSCEQNLNHDAMYWYRQDPGQGLRLIYYSQIVNDFQKGDIAEGYSVSREKKESFPLTVTSAQKNPTAFYLCASSIETDRKAFFGQGTRLTVV.

The sample holds a few counts of this clone. The chain carries TRBV27 and TRBJ2-1; D unresolved. The CDR3 is 14 amino acids. Trimming pared 8 bases from V and 0 bases from J, leaving 11 bases between. The germline V gene encodes CDR1 MNHEY and CDR2 SMNVEV (reference sequence). DNA for the CDR3: TGTGCCAGCGGGCTTACAAGCTCCTACAATGAGCAGTTCTTC. This encodes CASGLTSSYNEQFF.

This clone was observed once. The rearrangement links TRBV19 to TRBJ2-7; D may be TRBD1 (5 bases). CDR3 length equals 13 residues. CDR1 LNHDA and CDR2 SQIVND come from the germline V gene (reference sequence). Trimming stripped 0 bases from V and 3 bases from J, with 6 bases between. The CDR3 DNA reads as TGTGCCAGTAGTATAGACAGGGACTACGAGCAGTACTTC. This translates into CASSIDRDYEQYF.

The V and J genes are TRBV5-8 and TRBJ1-5; 8 nucleotides line up with TRBD1. Germline CDR1 is SGHTS and CDR2 is YDEGEE. Unmatched junction bases numbered 6, after V lost 4 bases and J lost 3 bases. The CDR3 has 15 amino acids. The DNA of the CDR3 is TGTGCCAGCAGCCCTAGGACAGGGAACAATCAGCCCCAGCATTTT. Its translation is CASSPRTGNNQPQHF.

The rearrangement joins TRBV12-5 to TRBJ2-3, with 8 bases matching TRBD2. The CDR3 is made up of 16 amino acids. CDR1 is LGHNT, CDR2 FRNRAP, per germline. Trimming cost V 0 bases and J 4 bases; bases outside gene matches: 6. CDR3 amino acids: CASGLVRSGSSDTQYF. In DNA, the CDR3 is TGTGCTAGTGGTTTGGTAAGGAGCGGGAGTTCAGATACGCAGTATTTT.

V and J are TRBV6-2 or TRBV6-3 and TRBJ2-1; TRBD1 might be the D (6 bases). V was pared by 5 bases and J by 7 bases, with 18 bases between. The CDR3 extends over 15 amino acids. CDR1 and CDR2 (germline): MNHEY, SVGEGT. CDR3 protein: CASSTDRRRRNEQFF. The CDR3 region has the DNA TGTGCCAGCAGTACCGACAGGAGGCGCAGGAATGAGCAGTTCTTC.